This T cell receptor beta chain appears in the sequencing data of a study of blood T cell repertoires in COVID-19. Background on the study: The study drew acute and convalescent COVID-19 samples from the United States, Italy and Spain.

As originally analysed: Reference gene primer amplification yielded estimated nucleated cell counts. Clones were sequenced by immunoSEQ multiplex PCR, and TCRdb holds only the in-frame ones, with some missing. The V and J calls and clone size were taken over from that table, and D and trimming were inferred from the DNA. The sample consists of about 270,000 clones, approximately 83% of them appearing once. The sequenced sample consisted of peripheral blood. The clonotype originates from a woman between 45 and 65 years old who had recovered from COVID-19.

CDR3 residues: CASSGRLAGFANTGELFF. For the CDR3, the DNA is TGTGCCAGCAGCGGCCGACTAGCGGGGTTCGCGAACACCGGGGAGCTGTTTTTT. This chain connects TRBV9 to TRBJ2-2; 11 positions agree with TRBD2. The CDR3 is 18 residues long. The V and J ends lost 3 bases and 0 bases, in that order; junction bases with no gene match: 7. Germline CDR1 is SGDLS and CDR2 is YYNGEE.